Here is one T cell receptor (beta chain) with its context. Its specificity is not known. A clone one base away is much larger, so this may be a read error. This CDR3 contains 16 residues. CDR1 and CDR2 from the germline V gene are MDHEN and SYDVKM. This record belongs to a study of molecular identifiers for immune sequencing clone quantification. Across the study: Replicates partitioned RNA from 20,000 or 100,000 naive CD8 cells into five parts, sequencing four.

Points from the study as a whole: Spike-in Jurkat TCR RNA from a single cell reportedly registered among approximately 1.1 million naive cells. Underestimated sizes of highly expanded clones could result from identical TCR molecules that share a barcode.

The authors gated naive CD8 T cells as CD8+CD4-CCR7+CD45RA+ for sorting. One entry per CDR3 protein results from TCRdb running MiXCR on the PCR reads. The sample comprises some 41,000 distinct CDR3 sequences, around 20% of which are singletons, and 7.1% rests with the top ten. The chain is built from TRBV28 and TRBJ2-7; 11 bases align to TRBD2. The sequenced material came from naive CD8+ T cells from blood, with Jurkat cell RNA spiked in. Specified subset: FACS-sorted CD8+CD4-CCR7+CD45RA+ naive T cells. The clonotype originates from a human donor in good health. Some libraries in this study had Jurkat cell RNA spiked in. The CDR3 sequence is CTSSLWPGTSGYEQYF. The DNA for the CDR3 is TGTACCAGCAGTTTATGGCCCGGGACTAGCGGCTACGAGCAGTACTTC.